This T cell receptor (beta chain) comes out of a study of blood T cell repertoires in COVID-19. Cohort assignment relied on participant-reported clinical history. Method: immunoSEQ multiplex PCR; TCRdb's copy keeps in-frame clones and lacks some. This sample has 220,000 or so clones; about four fifths occur once, and the top ten carry roughly 1.3%. Trimming left V 6 bases short and J 0 bases short, with 12 bases between. There are 14 residues in the CDR3. Germline loops: CDR1 MNHEY, CDR2 SVGEGT. Material for sequencing was PBMCs or T cells enriched from blood (not recorded which). The TCR sequence derives from a middle-aged woman with acute COVID-19. The chain links TRBV6-2 or TRBV6-3 to TRBJ2-7; weak D call: TRBD2 (6 bases). This CDR3 is CASSRLGSSYEQYF. DNA for the CDR3: TGTGCCAGCAGCCGCCTCGGGAGCTCCTACGAGCAGTACTTC.